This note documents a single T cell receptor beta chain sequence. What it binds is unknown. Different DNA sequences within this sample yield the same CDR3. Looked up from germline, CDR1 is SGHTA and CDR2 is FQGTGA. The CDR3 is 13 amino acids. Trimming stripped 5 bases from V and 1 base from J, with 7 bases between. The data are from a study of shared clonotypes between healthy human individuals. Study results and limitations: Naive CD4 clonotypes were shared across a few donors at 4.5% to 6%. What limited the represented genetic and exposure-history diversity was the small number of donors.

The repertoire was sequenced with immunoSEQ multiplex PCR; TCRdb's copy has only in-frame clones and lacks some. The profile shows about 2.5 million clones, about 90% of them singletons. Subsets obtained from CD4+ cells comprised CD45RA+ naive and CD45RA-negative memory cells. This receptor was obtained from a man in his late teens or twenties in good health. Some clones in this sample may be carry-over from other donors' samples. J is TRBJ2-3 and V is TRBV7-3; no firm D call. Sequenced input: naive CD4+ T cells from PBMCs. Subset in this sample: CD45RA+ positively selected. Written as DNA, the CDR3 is TGTGCCAGCAGCCCCTCTGGCACAGATACGCAGTATTTT. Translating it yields CASSPSGTDTQYF.